The 25 T cell receptor beta chains below come from one sample, sequenced in a study of blood T cell repertoires in COVID-19. Only in-frame clones appear in the TCRdb table, and some are missing; sequencing was by immunoSEQ multiplex PCR. Among about 230,000 clones, around 85% were seen once, and the ten largest hold approximately 7.2%. Source material: peripheral blood. The receptor source for this set is a woman aged 80 or over with acute or convalescent COVID-19.

The gene calls are TRBV12-1 and TRBJ2-3; no check of the table's D call, TRBD2, against the DNA was made. TRBV12-1 is an annotated pseudogene. The CDR3 is 14 residues long. CDR3 residues: CASSRSGWLYTQYF. Written as DNA, the CDR3 is TGTGCCAGCAGCCGAAGCGGGTGGTTGTATACGCAGTATTTT.

J is TRBJ2-2 and V is TRBV5-1; 9 bases are shared with TRBD1. The trim removed 5 bases at V and 4 bases at J, leaving 6 bases unmatched. CDR1 and CDR2 (germline): SGHRS, YFSETQ. This CDR3 is built from 15 residues. For the CDR3, the DNA is TGCGCCAGCAGGTGGGGACAGGGAGTCACCGGGGAGCTGTTTTTT. Translation gives CASRWGQGVTGELFF.

Comments on this clone: At the DNA level, this CDR3 is encoded by other sequences in the same sample as well. The V gene is TRBV5-1, the J gene TRBJ1-2; no reliable D call. CDR1 SGHRS and CDR2 YFSETQ come from the germline V gene. V lost 0 bases and J 0 bases, leaving 6 bases between the germline ends. The length of the CDR3 is 14 residues. The CDR3 sequence: CASSLDSPNYGYTF. CDR3 bases: TGCGCCAGCAGCTTGGACAGTCCTAACTATGGCTACACCTTC.

The chain employs TRBV2 and TRBJ2-3; TRBD2 is a possible D gene (6 bases). This CDR3 is built from 15 residues. The V and J ends lost 10 bases and 2 bases respectively, with 19 bases between them. Per germline, CDR1 SNHLY and CDR2 FYNNEI. The CDR3 loop reads CANTLQEGFTDTQYF. As DNA, the CDR3 is TGTGCCAACACACTACAGGAGGGGTTCACAGATACGCAGTATTTT.

The chain uses TRBV12-1 and TRBJ2-7; no DNA check was done on the table's D call, TRBD1. TRBV12-1 is flagged as a pseudogene. The CDR3 is 15 residues long. Here the CDR3 DNA reads TGTGCCAGCAGCGGCCGGGACAGGGGGCTCTACGAGCAGTACTTC. It is translated as CASSGRDRGLYEQYF.

The gene calls are TRBV20-1 and TRBJ2-6; possibly TRBD1 for D (6 bases). Trimming shortened V by 3 bases and J by 3 bases, and 15 bases separated the two germline ends. The germline V gene encodes CDR1 DFQATT and CDR2 SNEGSKA (reference sequence). The CDR3 totals 16 residues. The CDR3 loop reads CSASGWGRVGANVLTF. CDR3 in DNA: TGCAGTGCTAGTGGGTGGGGGCGCGTTGGGGCCAACGTCCTGACTTTC.

The CDR3 DNA is TGTGCCAGCAGCTTGGTGGGAGGCCCCACCGGGGAGCTGTTTTTT. Protein sequence: CASSLVGGPTGELFF. The chain has TRBV7-2 and TRBJ2-2, with D maybe TRBD2 (6 bases). Germline-derived CDR1 and CDR2 are SGHTA and FQGNSA. The CDR3 sequence is 15 residues long. Trimming took 3 bases from V and 4 from J, leaving 12 bases between them.

This clone has just a few counts. The V gene is TRBV6-5, the J gene TRBJ1-6, with D perhaps TRBD1 (5 bases). Looked up from germline, CDR1 is MNHEY and CDR2 is SVGAGI. The CDR3 has 15 amino acids. Trimming left V 0 bases short and J 9 bases short, with 12 bases between. CDR3 nucleotide sequence: TGTGCCAGCAGTTACTCGTCCGGGCAGGGTTCACCCCTCCACTTT. Residues: CASSYSSGQGSPLHF.

The chain combines TRBV2 with TRBJ1-2, with D unclear. The CDR3 length is 13 residues. Germline V gives CDR1 SNHLY, CDR2 FYNNEI. With 6 bases removed from V and 8 bases from J, the gap between germline ends came to 16 bases. CDR3 DNA sequence: TGTGCCAGCAGCGCAATAGCCAAGTGGGGCTACACCTTC. Protein product: CASSAIAKWGYTF.

The V gene is TRBV7-2, the J gene TRBJ1-1, with D maybe TRBD1 (5 bases). The CDR3 has 14 amino acids. The V and J ends lost 5 bases and 8 bases respectively, with 18 bases between them. Germline loops: CDR1 SGHTA, CDR2 FQGNSA. CDR3 sequence reads: CASSPYLTAAEAFF. DNA for the CDR3: TGTGCCAGCAGCCCCTATCTGACAGCCGCCGAAGCTTTCTTT.

Worth noting for this clone: Mismatch with germline at one junction end may stem from a read error. The V and J genes are TRBV4-1 and TRBJ2-2; 7 bases align to TRBD1. CDR1 is MGHRA and CDR2 is YSYEKL in the germline V gene. CDR3 size: 15 residues. This CDR3 reads CARSRRQGGGGELFF. The DNA of the CDR3 is TGCGCCCGCAGCCGCCGACAGGGTGGCGGCGGGGAGCTGTTTTTT.

The chain links TRBV7-9 to TRBJ2-7; 11 bases fit TRBD1. CDR3 length: 16 residues. V trimming: 7 bases; J trimming: 5 bases; junction bases outside the gene matches: 13. CDR1 is SEHNR, CDR2 FQNEAQ, per germline (reference sequence). DNA of the CDR3: TGTGCCAGCACCCCTGGGAGGGACAGGGGGATCGACGAGCAGTACTTC. Protein: CASTPGRDRGIDEQYF.

This clone has more than one count but fewer than ten. The chain is built from TRBV4-2 and TRBJ2-5; unclear D gene. The CDR3 loop spans 14 amino acids. The germline gives CDR1 LGHNA, CDR2 YNFKEQ. V shed 3 bases and J shed 0 bases, with 8 bases lying between them. CDR3 sequence reads: CASSQEQDQETQYF. CDR3 in DNA: TGTGCCAGCAGCCAGGAGCAAGACCAAGAGACCCAGTACTTC.

J is TRBJ2-7 and V is TRBV3-1 (or the pseudogene TRBV3-2), with D perhaps TRBD1 (5 bases). Trimming took 6 bases from V and 3 from J, leaving 15 bases between them. CDR1 is LGHDT and CDR2 is YNNKEL in the germline V gene (reference sequence). The CDR3 extends over 14 amino acids. CDR3 bases: TGTGCCAGCAGAAGAAACAGGTACATCTACGAGCAGTACTTC. Protein product: CASRRNRYIYEQYF.

This chain joins TRBV6-5 and TRBJ1-5, with D possibly matching TRBD1 (5 bases). The germline gives CDR1 MNHEY, CDR2 SVGAGI. This CDR3 region has 15 residues. V lost 7 bases to trimming and J lost 4 bases, with 17 bases between them. The CDR3: CASTLGGMGNQPQHF. CDR3 coding DNA: TGTGCCAGCACCTTGGGGGGAATGGGGAATCAGCCCCAGCATTTT.

V gene TRBV6-6 combines with J gene TRBJ1-1; D is unresolved. This CDR3 comprises 11 residues. Germline lookup yields CDR1 MNHNY and CDR2 SVGAGI (reference sequence). The V end was cut by 5 bases, the J end by 8 bases, with 9 bases between. The CDR3 here is CASSLEREAFF. CDR3 in DNA: TGTGCCAGCAGTCTAGAAAGAGAAGCTTTCTTT.

The chain has TRBV5-4 and TRBJ1-2; TRBD1 matches at 7 bases. CDR3 length equals 13 residues. V lost 8 bases to trimming and J lost 6 bases; unmatched junction nucleotides: 10. Germline V CDR1 and CDR2: SGHNT, YYREEE (reference sequence). The CDR3 is CASRKGAGNGYTF. CDR3 nucleotide sequence: TGTGCCAGTCGGAAGGGGGCAGGGAATGGCTACACCTTC.

The DNA of the CDR3 is TGTGCCAGCAGCAAGACAGGGGTCCGAGAGACCCAGTACTTC. Its protein product is CASSKTGVRETQYF. V is TRBV7-3 and J is TRBJ2-5; 8 bases map to TRBD1. Germline loops: CDR1 SGHTA, CDR2 FQGTGA. The ends lost 5 bases at V and 4 bases at J; junction bases unmatched: 6. The CDR3 length is 14 residues.

The chain employs TRBV28 and TRBJ1-4, with TRBD1 matching 9 bases. Germline values: CDR1 MDHEN, CDR2 SYDVKM. The J segment lost 3 bases and the V segment lost 6 bases, leaving 5 bases of the junction unmatched. The CDR3 has 15 residues. The CDR3 loop is CASRGGTGSNEKLFF. Here the CDR3 DNA reads TGTGCCAGCAGGGGGGGGACAGGGTCTAATGAAAAACTGTTTTTT. Drawing the rest from reference TRBV28 and TRBJ1-4, the complete variable domain is DVKVTQSSRYLVKRTGEKVFLECVQDMDHENMFWYRQDPGLGLRLIYFSYDVKMKEKGDIPEGYSVSREKKERFSLILESASTNQTSMYLCASRGGTGSNEKLFFGSGTQLSVL.

In this sample, this clone turned up a few times. The genes are TRBV10-3 and TRBJ2-1, with TRBD1 matching 7 bases. The germline V gene has CDR1 ENHRY and CDR2 SYGVKD. With 0 bases clipped from V and 8 bases from J, the junction kept 7 bases outside the gene matches. The CDR3 has 15 residues. In DNA form, the CDR3 reads TGTGCCATCAGTGAGTCCTACAGGGGCAACTATGAGCAGTTCTTC. As protein: CAISESYRGNYEQFF.

This clone was seen more than once but under ten times. V and J are TRBV5-1 and TRBJ2-3; D uncertain. The CDR3 is made up of 17 amino acids. V dropped 0 bases and J dropped 4 bases, with 18 bases sitting between them. Germline V gene sequence: CDR1 SGHRS, CDR2 YFSETQ. As DNA, the CDR3 is TGCGCCAGCAGCTTGGCCCGATGGGCCGACGGCGCAGATACGCAGTATTTT. Protein sequence: CASSLARWADGADTQYF.

This chain uses TRBV6-5 with TRBJ1-2; D might be TRBD1 (5 bases). The CDR3 contains 14 residues. The V gene lost 4 bases and the J gene lost 4 bases, with 13 bases spanning the gap. CDR1 and CDR2 (germline): MNHEY, SVGAGI. The CDR3 sequence: CASSSTSGGYGYTF. The CDR3, as DNA: TGTGCCAGCAGTTCAACATCGGGGGGCTATGGCTACACCTTC.

This clone appeared once. This chain links TRBV19 with TRBJ2-5; 8 bases are a match to TRBD1. V lost 1 base, J lost 5 bases, and 9 bases stayed unmatched. Looked up from germline, CDR1 is LNHDA and CDR2 is SQIVND (reference sequence). The CDR3 is made up of 16 amino acids. The CDR3: CASSIAAGGLGETQYF. CDR3 bases: TGTGCCAGTAGTATAGCGGCAGGGGGCCTAGGGGAGACCCAGTACTTC.

The chain couples TRBV9 to TRBJ1-1; TRBD1 might be the D (6 bases). Trimming pared 0 bases from V and 3 bases from J, leaving 9 bases between. The germline V gene has CDR1 SGDLS and CDR2 YYNGEE. This CDR3 has 14 amino acids. The CDR3 here is CASSVGKGDTEAFF. CDR3 bases: TGTGCCAGCAGCGTAGGAAAGGGGGACACTGAAGCTTTCTTT.

This chain connects TRBV5-6 to TRBJ1-2, with 9 bases lining up with TRBD1. Per the germline V gene, CDR1 is SGHDT and CDR2 is YYEEEE. V dropped 5 bases and J dropped 8; count of bases not matched to a gene: 10. The CDR3 length is 14 residues. CDR3 amino acids: CASSYFLTGGGYTF. DNA of the CDR3: TGTGCCAGCAGTTATTTCTTAACAGGGGGCGGCTACACCTTC.